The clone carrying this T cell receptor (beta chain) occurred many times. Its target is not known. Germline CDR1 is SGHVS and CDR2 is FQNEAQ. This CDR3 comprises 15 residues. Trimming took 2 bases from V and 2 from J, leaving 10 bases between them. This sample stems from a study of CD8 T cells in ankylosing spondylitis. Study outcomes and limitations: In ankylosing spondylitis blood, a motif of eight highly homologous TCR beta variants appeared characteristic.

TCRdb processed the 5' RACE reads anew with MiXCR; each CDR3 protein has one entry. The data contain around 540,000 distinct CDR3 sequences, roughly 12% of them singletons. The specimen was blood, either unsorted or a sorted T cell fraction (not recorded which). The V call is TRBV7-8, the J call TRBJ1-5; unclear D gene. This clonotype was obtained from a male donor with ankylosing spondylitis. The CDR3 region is CASSLILAGNQPQHF. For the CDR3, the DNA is TGTGCCAGCAGCTTAATCCTGGCGGGCAATCAGCCCCAGCATTTT.